These 26 T cell receptor beta chains were sequenced from one sample in a study of T cell repertoires in cytomegalovirus infection. TCRdb re-derived calls from the reads in MiXCR, one entry per CDR3 protein. The sample has about 830,000 distinct CDR3 sequences, 30% to 35% seen once; the top ten hold around 12%. Their specific antigens are unknown. Here the sequenced sample was cultured CD8+ T cells from PBMCs, taken from culture after CMV antigen stimulation. All receptors derive from a human donor in good health (CMV status not recorded). Some clones in this sample may be carry-over from other donors' samples.

This clonotype appeared a few times. The rearrangement links TRBV20-1 to TRBJ2-1; 11 bases line up with TRBD2. Germline V gives CDR1 DFQATT, CDR2 SNEGSKA (reference sequence). V was pared by 1 base and J by 0 bases, with 11 bases of the junction left unmatched. CDR3 length: 19 amino acids. The CDR3 DNA is TGCAGTGCTAGAGCTAGCGGGGGGCTAAACCCAATCTCCTACAATGAGCAGTTCTTC. It specifies CSARASGGLNPISYNEQFF.

This chain joins TRBV10-1 and TRBJ2-2; D is ambiguous. CDR1 is WNHNN, CDR2 SYGVQD, per germline (reference sequence). This CDR3 contains 15 residues. V was clipped by 4 bases and J by 6 bases, with 15 bases between them. This CDR3 is CASSAFSSTAGELFF. The CDR3 DNA is TGCGCCAGCAGTGCCTTTAGCAGTACGGCCGGGGAGCTGTTTTTT.

CDR3 sequence reads: CASSRNGNEQFF. The CDR3 DNA is TGTGCCAGCAGCAGGAATGGCAATGAGCAGTTCTTC. This chain links TRBV5-4 with TRBJ2-1; D uncertain. There are 12 residues in the CDR3. Germline CDR1 is SGHNT and CDR2 is YYREEE (reference sequence). Trimming pared 4 bases from V and 6 bases from J, leaving 8 bases between.

This clonotype was seen just once. The chain recombines TRBV19 with TRBJ2-1; D is unclear. The CDR3 covers 13 residues. Trimming took 4 bases from V and 7 from J, leaving 11 bases between them. CDR1 LNHDA and CDR2 SQIVND come from the germline V gene (reference sequence). The CDR3 sequence is CASSTFLGNEQFF. The CDR3 nucleotides read TGTGCCAGTAGTACCTTTCTAGGGAATGAGCAGTTCTTC.

The table lists this clonotype with a few counts. The chain's CDR3 is CASSSVPGASASDTQYF. The CDR3 DNA reads as TGTGCCAGCAGCTCCGTCCCTGGGGCTAGCGCCTCAGATACGCAGTATTTT. The chain is built from TRBV5-4 and TRBJ2-3; D is perhaps TRBD2 (6 bases). CDR1 and CDR2 from the germline V gene are SGHNT and YYREEE (reference sequence). The CDR3 is 17 residues long. Deletions cut 3 bases from V and 4 bases from J, with 21 bases between. The complete variable domain, with remaining parts taken from reference TRBV5-4 and TRBJ2-3, reads ETGVTQSPTHLIKTRGQQVTLRCSSQSGHNTVSWYQQALGQGPQFIFQYYREEENGRGNFPPRFSGLQFPNYSSELNVNALELDDSALYLCASSSVPGASASDTQYFGPGTRLTVL.

The chain links TRBV6-2 or TRBV6-3 to TRBJ2-2; TRBD2 matches 8 bases. The CDR3 has 16 amino acids. The germline CDR1 and CDR2 sequences are MNHEY and SVGEGT. V lost 2 bases to trimming and J lost 4 bases; unmatched junction nucleotides: 6. Here the CDR3 DNA reads TGTGCCAGCAGTTACCTTGCGGGGGGCCTCACCGGGGAGCTGTTTTTT. Protein product: CASSYLAGGLTGELFF.

This clonotype has a count of ten or more. V usage is TRBV7-9 and J usage is TRBJ1-6; no firm D call. In germline, CDR1 is SEHNR, CDR2 FQNEAQ (reference sequence). Trimming shortened V by 7 bases and J by 0 bases, and 22 bases separated the two germline ends. The CDR3 runs 19 residues. CDR3: CASTLRQVDQSSYNSPLHF. CDR3 nucleotide sequence: TGTGCCAGCACCCTTCGGCAGGTCGATCAGAGCTCCTATAATTCACCCCTCCACTTT.

This rearrangement joins TRBV28 to TRBJ2-2, with D possibly being TRBD2 (5 bases). CDR1 is MDHEN, CDR2 SYDVKM, per germline. The CDR3 has 17 amino acids. V was clipped by 3 bases and J by 2 bases, with 16 bases between them. DNA for the CDR3: TGTGCCAGCAGTTTTCTTTGCCGGAGCGGTAACACCGGGGAGCTGTTTTTT. Translated, it gives CASSFLCRSGNTGELFF.

This clonotype has just a few counts. J is TRBJ2-7 and V is TRBV7-6; 7 positions agree with TRBD1. CDR1 is SGHVS, CDR2 FNYEAQ, per germline. The trim removed 4 bases at V and 6 bases at J, leaving 3 bases unmatched. This CDR3 region has 12 residues. For the CDR3, the DNA is TGTGCCAGCAGCTACGGACAGGCCGAGCAGTACTTC. Translating gives CASSYGQAEQYF. Full variable domain (remainder filled in from reference TRBV7-6 and TRBJ2-7): GAGVSQSPRYKVTKRGQDVALRCDPISGHVSLYWYRQALGQGPEFLTYFNYEAQQDKSGLPNDRFSAERPEGSISTLTIQRTEQRDSAMYRCASSYGQAEQYFGPGTRLTVT.

The chain employs TRBV19 and TRBJ1-1; D unresolved. CDR1 is LNHDA and CDR2 is SQIVND in the germline V gene (reference sequence). Trimming took 1 base from V and 3 from J, leaving 6 bases between them. The CDR3 consists of 13 residues. CDR3 DNA sequence: TGTGCCAGTAGTATAGGGGATTACACTGAAGCTTTCTTT. It translates to CASSIGDYTEAFF. The full variable domain, in which reference TRBV19 and TRBJ1-1 provide the parts outside the CDR3, is DGGITQSPKYLFRKEGQNVTLSCEQNLNHDAMYWYRQDPGQGLRLIYYSQIVNDFQKGDIAEGYSVSREKKESFPLTVTSAQKNPTAFYLCASSIGDYTEAFFGQGTRLTVV.

The V gene is TRBV28, the J gene TRBJ2-7; perhaps TRBD2 as D (5 bases). Germline V gives CDR1 MDHEN, CDR2 SYDVKM. Trimming cost V 6 bases and J 0 bases, with 9 bases left between them. The CDR3 runs to 13 residues. CDR3 sequence reads: CASSGLLSYEQYF. The DNA of the CDR3 is TGTGCCAGCAGCGGACTTCTCTCCTACGAGCAGTACTTC.

This clonotype was counted a few times. The chain is built from TRBV12-3 or TRBV12-4 and TRBJ1-1, with D unclear. This CDR3 is built from 12 residues. V was trimmed by 2 bases and J by 6 bases, leaving 7 bases between them. The CDR3 nucleotides read TGTGCCAGCAGTTTAACAAGCCCTGAAGCTTTCTTT. It is translated as CASSLTSPEAFF.

This chain joins TRBV6-8 and TRBJ2-7; 8 positions agree with TRBD2. The CDR3 is 14 amino acids. The germline CDR1 and CDR2 sequences are MNHGY and SAAAGT. Trimming removed 2 bases from V and 3 bases from J; junction bases left unmatched: 3. CDR3 nucleotide sequence: TGTGCCAGCAGTTACGGGACTAGTATCTACGAGCAGTACTTC. This sequence encodes CASSYGTSIYEQYF.

This clonotype came up a few times. The genes are TRBV29-1 and TRBJ1-2; no reliable D call. Trimming took off 4 bases at V and 1 base at J, with 10 bases between the two ends. The V gene's germline CDR1 is SQVTM and CDR2 ANQGSEA. The CDR3 runs to 13 residues. CDR3: CSVAAGSNYGYTF. Here the CDR3 DNA reads TGCAGCGTTGCGGCAGGCAGTAACTATGGCTACACCTTC.

This clonotype has a count of ten or more. The chain carries TRBV7-2 and TRBJ2-1; 9 bases line up with TRBD2. CDR1 SGHTA and CDR2 FQGNSA come from the germline V gene. The V and J ends lost 2 bases and 3 bases, in that order; junction bases with no gene match: 2. CDR3 length equals 15 residues. The CDR3 reads CASSLRAGGYNEQFF. CDR3 DNA sequence: TGTGCCAGCAGCTTACGAGCGGGGGGCTACAATGAGCAGTTCTTC.

The CDR3, as DNA: TGTGCCACCAGCAGAGTTGGGACGGCAGGGGCCGTGAACACTGAAGCTTTCTTT. Its translation is CATSRVGTAGAVNTEAFF. V gene TRBV15 combines with J gene TRBJ1-1; D may be TRBD1 (6 bases). CDR1 is LNHNV, CDR2 YYDKDF, per germline (reference sequence). V was shortened by 1 base and J by 0 bases, with 18 bases between the two germline ends. This CDR3 region has 18 residues.

The chain combines TRBV2 with TRBJ2-3; tentatively, D is TRBD2 (5 bases). The CDR3 extends over 15 amino acids. Germline CDR1 and CDR2: SNHLY and FYNNEI. With 4 bases removed from V and 0 bases from J, the gap between germline ends came to 11 bases. As DNA, the CDR3 is TGTGCCAGCAGTGCCTGGCGGGCTAGCACAGATACGCAGTATTTT. Translating gives CASSAWRASTDTQYF.

This clonotype was seen ten or more times. The V call is TRBV4-3, the J call TRBJ1-1; 10 bases agree with TRBD1. The CDR3 runs to 15 residues. V lost 3 bases and J lost 1; bases outside the gene matches: 2. Germline CDR1 reads LGHNA; CDR2 reads YSLEER. The CDR3 reads CASSQDRGKNTEAFF. The CDR3 region has the DNA TGCGCCAGCAGCCAGGACAGGGGGAAGAACACTGAAGCTTTCTTT.

V is TRBV28 and J is TRBJ2-7; possibly TRBD1 or TRBD2 for D (5 bases each). The CDR3 sequence is 15 residues long. Germline V CDR1 and CDR2: MDHEN, SYDVKM. V was trimmed by 5 bases and J by 2 bases, leaving 16 bases between them. CDR3 coding DNA: TGTGCCAGCAGTGTCTTAGGGACCGCGACCTACGAGCAGTACTTC. Its translation is CASSVLGTATYEQYF.

The gene calls are TRBV4-1 and TRBJ1-2; D might be TRBD1 (5 bases). The V gene's germline CDR1 is MGHRA and CDR2 YSYEKL. This CDR3 comprises 14 residues. Trimming pared 3 bases from V and 1 base from J, leaving 9 bases between. The CDR3 reads CASSQETDNYGYTF. The DNA for the CDR3 is TGCGCCAGCAGCCAGGAGACAGATAACTATGGCTACACCTTC.

The chain couples TRBV27 to TRBJ2-1; D is unresolved. Trimming removed 6 bases from V and 7 bases from J, with 16 bases in between. CDR3 size: 14 residues. CDR1 is MNHEY, CDR2 SMNVEV, per germline (reference sequence). CDR3 residues: CASSPLGIGNEQFF. CDR3 DNA: TGTGCCAGCAGCCCCCTGGGCATTGGAAATGAGCAGTTCTTC.

This clonotype was detected only a few times. The chain has TRBV19 and TRBJ2-5, with 8 bases identical to TRBD2. Germline loops: CDR1 LNHDA, CDR2 SQIVND (reference sequence). The CDR3 covers 13 residues. J lost 1 base, V lost 10 bases, and 5 bases had no gene match. DNA of the CDR3: TGTGCCACCTCCAGCGGGGGCCAAGAGACCCAGTACTTC. Translating gives CATSSGGQETQYF.

There are a few counts of this clonotype. V is TRBV7-2 and J is TRBJ2-6; D is undetermined. V was shortened by 5 bases and J by 0 bases, with 8 bases between the two germline ends. Germline loops: CDR1 SGHTA, CDR2 FQGNSA. The CDR3 spans 15 residues. In nucleotides, the CDR3 is TGTGCCAGCAGCCACCGACTCTCTGGGGCCAACGTCCTGACTTTC. Encoded protein: CASSHRLSGANVLTF.

This clonotype was picked up a small number of times. The chain couples TRBV7-6 to TRBJ1-4, with a tentative D call TRBD1 (6 bases). V was trimmed by 4 bases and J by 8 bases, leaving 20 bases between them. CDR3 length: 16 residues. Germline CDR1 and CDR2: SGHVS and FNYEAQ. The CDR3 protein is CASSWMGSGDGEKLFF. The CDR3 DNA follows: TGTGCCAGCAGCTGGATGGGGTCAGGGGATGGGGAAAAACTGTTTTTT.

This clonotype was recorded only once. The chain is built from TRBV5-4 and TRBJ1-1, with 7 bases identical to TRBD1. The CDR3 is 15 amino acids. V trimming: 1 base; J trimming: 3 bases; junction bases outside the gene matches: 6. Germline loops: CDR1 SGHNT, CDR2 YYREEE (reference sequence). The CDR3 bases are TGTGCCAGCAGCTTGTCCAGGGGGGTTGACACTGAAGCTTTCTTT. It yields the protein CASSLSRGVDTEAFF.

This clonotype was seen more than once but under ten times. The chain uses TRBV27 and TRBJ2-5; 10 nucleotides match TRBD2. The germline V gene has CDR1 MNHEY and CDR2 SMNVEV (reference sequence). Trimming cost V 2 bases and J 2 bases; bases outside gene matches: 20. The CDR3 runs 21 residues. CDR3 amino acids: CASSLPESGLAGDSFQETQYF. CDR3 sequence (DNA): TGTGCCAGCAGTTTACCCGAGAGTGGGCTAGCGGGGGACTCCTTTCAAGAGACCCAGTACTTC.